This is a list of T cell receptor beta chains from one sample in a study of T-cell memory formation after mild COVID-19. TCRdb used MiXCR to reprocess the 5' RACE reads, holding one entry per CDR3 protein. The profile shows fewer than 450,000 distinct CDR3 sequences, more than 20% of them singletons. Material for sequencing was PBMCs or a T cell subset sorted from them (not recorded which). Every receptor here comes from an adult woman who had mild COVID-19 (a few samples of this study predate the infection). Cell type and time point are not known. Both conserved end residues are part of each CDR3. D genes are given only for firm matches. Only some rows state a clone size, as once, few, many or a class for expanded clones.

abundance	v_gene	d_gene	j_gene	CDR3nt	CDR3aa
-	TRBV20-1	-	TRBJ2-3	TGCAGTGCTAGAGTTGATTGGGGGCGCGGGGACACAGATACGCAGTATTTT	CSARVDWGRGDTDTQYF
-	TRBV7-6	-	TRBJ2-2	TGTGCCAGCAGCTTGGTGGACACAAGGGAGCTGTTTTTT	CASSLVDTRELFF
few	TRBV7-9	TRBD1	TRBJ2-5	TGTGCCAGCAGCTCCTGGGACAGAGGACGCTTTCAAGAGACCCAGTACTTC	CASSSWDRGRFQETQYF
few	TRBV15	TRBD1	TRBJ2-3	TGTGCCACCAGCAGCCGAGGGGGCCGTGGAACAGATACGCAGTATTTT	CATSSRGGRGTDTQYF
few	TRBV7-2	TRBD2	TRBJ2-7	TGTGCCAGCAGCTCAAGCGGGAGTCTCTCCTACGAGCAGTACTTC	CASSSSGSLSYEQYF
-	TRBV5-1	-	TRBJ2-1	TGCGCCAGCAGCTCTGAGCGGGTCAGCTCCTACAATGAGCAGTTCTTC	CASSSERVSSYNEQFF
many	TRBV6-5	TRBD1	TRBJ2-7	TGTGCCAGCAGTTACTCCGCAGGGGGCTACGAGCAGTACTTC	CASSYSAGGYEQYF
-	TRBV7-9	-	TRBJ1-6	TGTGCCAGCAGCTTACAAGGCCAGGGGAATTCACCCCTCCACTTT	CASSLQGQGNSPLHF
few	TRBV6-5	-	TRBJ2-7	TGTGCCAGCAGTTACTTCGTAAAGGACTACAAGAGCGTTACCTACGAGCAGTACTTC	CASSYFVKDYKSVTYEQYF
many	TRBV20-1	-	TRBJ2-1	TGCAGTGCTTCACTAGCACCGTGGGGTAATGAGCAGTTCTTC	CSASLAPWGNEQFF
few	TRBV2	TRBD2	TRBJ2-5	TGTGCCAGCAGGCCGGGACTAGCGGGGGGCCACCAAGAGACCCAGTACTTC	CASRPGLAGGHQETQYF
few	TRBV12-3/TRBV12-4	TRBD1	TRBJ2-7	TGTGCCAGCAGTAAAGACAGGGGGAACTACGAGCAGTACTTC	CASSKDRGNYEQYF
-	TRBV20-1	-	TRBJ2-7	TGCAGTGCTCAGGACTACCCGGGGCAGTACTTC	CSAQDYPGQYF
few	TRBV5-1	-	TRBJ2-1	TGCGCCAGCAGCTCCCAGGGGAAGGATGACAATGAGCAGTTCTTC	CASSSQGKDDNEQFF
few	TRBV5-4	-	TRBJ2-4	TGTGCCAGCAGCTCCCGGGACCCTCTAGTCAAAAACATTCAGTACTTC	CASSSRDPLVKNIQYF
few	TRBV3-1	-	TRBJ2-3	TGTGCCAGCAGCCTTGTAGGGGGTAAGACGGCGGGGGATACGCAGTATTTT	CASSLVGGKTAGDTQYF
few	TRBV7-9	-	TRBJ1-5	TGTGCCAGCAGCTCCACAGGTCAGCCCCAGCATTTT	CASSSTGQPQHF
-	TRBV20-1	TRBD2	TRBJ2-5	TGCAGTGCTAGAGACACGGGGGGGACGATGAAGACCCAGTACTTC	CSARDTGGTMKTQYF
many	TRBV18	TRBD2	TRBJ2-5	TGTGCCAGCTCACCACCCCCTAGCGGGAGTGGGGAGACCCAGTACTTC	CASSPPPSGSGETQYF
-	TRBV25-1	-	TRBJ2-4	TGTGCCAGCAGTGCAGACCCAATCCCGGGAAACATTCAGTACTTC	CASSADPIPGNIQYF
few	TRBV6-7	-	TRBJ1-3	TGTGCCAGCAGGAAGGGCTCTGGAAACACCATATATTTT	CASRKGSGNTIYF
few	TRBV7-9	-	TRBJ2-3	TGTGCCAGCAGGCGGGCGGGAAACACAGATACGCAGTATTTT	CASRRAGNTDTQYF
many	TRBV6-5	TRBD2	TRBJ2-3	TGTGCCAGCAGTCGGACTAGCGGGAGCCTCGGCACAGATACGCAGTATTTT	CASSRTSGSLGTDTQYF
few	TRBV27	TRBD1	TRBJ2-7	TGTGCCAGCTTTGGACAGGGATCGGTGAAGCAGTACTTC	CASFGQGSVKQYF
few	TRBV7-7	-	TRBJ1-2	TGTGCTAGCAGCTTAGGGGGTAAAGGAGGAGGCTACACCTTC	CASSLGGKGGGYTF
many	TRBV12-3/TRBV12-4	-	TRBJ2-7	TGTGCCAGCAGCCTCGGCAGTTACGAGCAGTACTTC	CASSLGSYEQYF
-	TRBV19	-	TRBJ1-1	TGTGCCAGTAGTCCGGACTGGAACACTGAAGCTTTCTTT	CASSPDWNTEAFF
-	TRBV9	TRBD2	TRBJ2-3	TGTGCCAGCAGCGTAGCTGGGAGGGGTAGGGTCGCAGATACGCAGTATTTT	CASSVAGRGRVADTQYF
-	TRBV12-3/TRBV12-4	TRBD1	TRBJ2-6	TGTGCCAGCGGAGGACAGGGTCGTACTGGGGCCAACGTCCTGACTTTC	CASGGQGRTGANVLTF
once	TRBV27	TRBD1	TRBJ1-5	TGTGCCAGCAGCTACAGGGGCGAGCAGCCCCAGCATTTT	CASSYRGEQPQHF
few	TRBV20-1	TRBD2	TRBJ2-7	TGCAGTGCTAGGAAAGTGGCGGGGGGCCGGAACGAGCAGTACTTC	CSARKVAGGRNEQYF
-	TRBV18	TRBD2	TRBJ2-7	TGTGCCAGCTCACCACCGGGACTACCGGTTTACGAGCAGTACTTC	CASSPPGLPVYEQYF
-	TRBV24-1	TRBD2	TRBJ2-1	TGTGCCACCAGTGGCCTTGGACTAGCGGGAGCCAATGAGCAGTTCTTC	CATSGLGLAGANEQFF
few	TRBV6-4	-	TRBJ2-3	TGTGCCAGCAGTGACGGGAACACAGATACGCAGTATTTT	CASSDGNTDTQYF
-	TRBV7-8	-	TRBJ2-1	TGTGCCAGCACCCCGAGGGGGGGAGGTGAGCAGTTCTTC	CASTPRGGGEQFF
few	TRBV6-2/TRBV6-3	TRBD1	TRBJ1-1	TGTGCCAGCAGGAAGCCGGGACAGGGATACACTGAAGCTTTCTTT	CASRKPGQGYTEAFF
few	TRBV5-1	-	TRBJ2-3	TGCGCCAGCAGCCCGGATCAAACGACAGATACGCAGTATTTT	CASSPDQTTDTQYF
few	TRBV15	-	TRBJ1-1	TGTGCCACCAGCAGAGATACGGGGGGGAATGAAGCTTTCTTT	CATSRDTGGNEAFF
few	TRBV5-1	TRBD1	TRBJ1-2	TGCGCCAGCAGCCCGGGACAGGGGGCGGAGTATGGCTACACCTTC	CASSPGQGAEYGYTF
few	TRBV29-1	TRBD2	TRBJ2-5	TGCAGCGTTGTTCCGGGACTAAGCTTGTACCAAGAGACCCAGTACTTC	CSVVPGLSLYQETQYF
few	TRBV20-1	TRBD2	TRBJ2-1	TGCAGTGCTAGAGCTCAGGGACTAGCTGGTTGGAATAATGAGCAGTTCTTC	CSARAQGLAGWNNEQFF
many	TRBV7-9	-	TRBJ2-7	TGTGCCAGCAGCCTGGGGGGTCCCACCTACGAGCAGTACTTC	CASSLGGPTYEQYF
medium-sized	TRBV7-2	-	TRBJ2-7	TGTGCCAGCACCCAGGCGTACGAGCAGTACTTC	CASTQAYEQYF
once	TRBV15	-	TRBJ1-1	TGTGCCACCAGCAGAGACAGGGTCGTCATGAACACTGAAGCTTTCTTT	CATSRDRVVMNTEAFF
many	TRBV20-1	-	TRBJ2-4	TGCAGTGCTAGAGATATCGACAGACGGACCTGGGGAAACATTCAGTACTTC	CSARDIDRRTWGNIQYF